A single sample is the source of the 26 T cell receptor beta chains below, sequenced in a study of OX40 agonist ivuxolimab in advanced cancers. Libraries were built with the immunoSEQ multiplex PCR assay. TCRdb's version of the immuneACCESS table is confined to in-frame rearrangements and falls short of the full clone set. An unresolved V gene accounts for under half of the shortfall where checked; the remainder is of unknown origin. The table for this sample lists roughly 79,000 clones; about four fifths of them were counted only once. The ten largest clones take up roughly 0.48% of the sample. This specimen was CD4+ or CD8+ T cells sorted from blood, taken in a trial of the OX40 agonist ivuxolimab. All receptors derive from an adult with an advanced solid tumor such as melanoma, head and neck, liver or kidney cancer.

The chain couples TRBV25-1 to TRBJ2-7; D is uncertain. V gave up 4 bases and J gave up 0 bases, with 7 bases separating them. Germline V CDR1 and CDR2: MGHDK, SYGVNS. The CDR3 is 13 amino acids. This CDR3 is CASSGRSSYEQYF. In DNA, the CDR3 is TGTGCCAGCAGTGGACGGAGCTCCTACGAGCAGTACTTC.

This clone was seen a handful of times. This chain uses TRBV6-6 with TRBJ2-3; D gene unclear. Trimming stripped 0 bases from V and 6 bases from J, with 4 bases between. Germline V gene sequence: CDR1 MNHNY, CDR2 SVGAGI (reference sequence). The CDR3 loop spans 12 amino acids. DNA of the CDR3: TGTGCCAGCAGTTACTCATTCGATACGCAGTATTTT. Translation gives CASSYSFDTQYF.

This chain connects TRBV4-1 to TRBJ2-7, with TRBD2 matching 7 bases. The germline gives CDR1 MGHRA, CDR2 YSYEKL. V trimming: 2 bases; J trimming: 0 bases; junction bases outside the gene matches: 1. The CDR3 is 14 amino acids. The CDR3 DNA follows: TGCGCCAGCAGCCAAACTAGCGCCTCCTACGAGCAGTACTTC. This encodes CASSQTSASYEQYF.

As for this clone: The junction differs from germline at one of its ends, possibly a read error. Within the sample, other DNA sequences also encode this same CDR3. The chain combines TRBV5-1 with TRBJ1-2; TRBD1 matches 8 bases. The CDR3 has 14 residues. Germline V CDR1 and CDR2: SGHRS, YFSETQ. In DNA, the CDR3 is TGCGCCAGCAGCATGGGACAGGCGGACTACGGCTACACCTTC. Translation gives CASSMGQADYGYTF.

This clone was recorded a few times. The chain joins TRBV5-1 to TRBJ2-3, with D hard to call. Trimming removed 0 bases from V and 6 bases from J, with 8 bases in between. Germline values: CDR1 SGHRS, CDR2 YFSETQ. The CDR3 runs 13 residues. CDR3: CASSLEYADTQYF. CDR3 nucleotides: TGCGCCAGCAGCTTGGAGTATGCGGATACGCAGTATTTT.

The CDR3 sequence: CASSLTGDQPQHF. CDR3 sequence (DNA): TGTGCCAGCAGTCTTACAGGGGATCAGCCCCAGCATTTT. The chain combines TRBV27 with TRBJ1-5, with TRBD1 matching 7 bases. CDR3 length equals 13 residues. Looked up from germline, CDR1 is MNHEY and CDR2 is SMNVEV (reference sequence). The ends lost 5 bases at V and 5 bases at J; junction bases unmatched: 3.

This chain connects TRBV2 to TRBJ1-1; D unclear. The CDR3 extends over 14 amino acids. With 4 bases removed from V and 4 bases from J, the gap between germline ends came to 13 bases. CDR1 is SNHLY, CDR2 FYNNEI, per germline. The CDR3, as DNA: TGTGCCAGCAGTGGAGAGAGCTGGGGCACTGAAGCTTTCTTT. This sequence encodes CASSGESWGTEAFF.

The chain joins TRBV6-5 to TRBJ2-5; 7 positions match TRBD1. There are 14 residues in the CDR3. V was pared by 6 bases and J by 2 bases, with 6 bases of the junction left unmatched. Germline CDR1 and CDR2: MNHEY and SVGAGI. The CDR3 DNA follows: TGTGCCAGCAGAATCGGGACAGCTCAAGAGACCCAGTACTTC. Protein: CASRIGTAQETQYF.

This sequence joins TRBV25-1 and TRBJ1-4, with 8 bases that match TRBD1. This CDR3 is built from 17 residues. Trimming at V came to 5 bases and at J to 0 bases, leaving 8 bases not matched to a gene. CDR1 and CDR2 from the germline V gene are MGHDK and SYGVNS. The CDR3 loop reads CASSSNDRGATNEKLFF. CDR3 in DNA: TGTGCCAGCAGTAGTAACGACAGGGGTGCAACTAATGAAAAACTGTTTTTT.

Of note for this clone: The junction departs from the called germline gene at one end, perhaps through a read error. The V and J genes are TRBV5-4 and TRBJ2-2; maybe TRBD1 (6 bases). This CDR3 has 15 residues. In germline, CDR1 is SGHNT, CDR2 YYREEE (reference sequence). In DNA form, the CDR3 reads TGCGCCAGCAGCCAAGGCGGACAGTTTGGCGGGGAGCTGTTTTTT. It codes for CASSQGGQFGGELFF.

In the case of this clone: Relative to the germline gene, one junction end is altered; a read error may explain this. The rearrangement joins TRBV7-3 to TRBJ2-1, with TRBD2 matching over 7 bases. CDR3 length equals 15 residues. Germline values: CDR1 SGHTA, CDR2 FQGTGA. The CDR3 DNA follows: TGTGCCGGCAGCTTAAGGGAGGGATCCTACAATGAGCAGTTCTTC. Residues: CAGSLREGSYNEQFF. Full variable domain (outside the CDR3, taken from reference TRBV7-3 and TRBJ2-1): GAGVSQTPSNKVTEKGKYVELRCDPISGHTALYWYRQSLGQGPEFLIYFQGTGAADDSGLPNDRFFAVRPEGSVSTLKIQRTERGDSAVYLCAGSLREGSYNEQFFGPGTRLTVL.

The chain links TRBV7-2 to TRBJ1-2; TRBD1 aligns across 9 bases. CDR3 length equals 14 residues. J lost 5 bases, V lost 1 base, and 2 bases had no gene match. CDR1 and CDR2 (germline): SGHTA, FQGNSA. CDR3 nucleotide sequence: TGTGCCAGCAGCTTAGACAGGGGGCCTTATGGCTACACCTTC. The encoded protein is CASSLDRGPYGYTF.

The CDR3 loop reads CASSPLVGLHGYTF. For the CDR3, the DNA is TGTGCCAGCAGTCCCCTGGTAGGACTCCATGGCTACACCTTC. V and J are TRBV28 and TRBJ1-2, with no clear D. The CDR3 runs 14 residues. Germline CDR1 and CDR2: MDHEN and SYDVKM. Between the trimmed V and J ends, which lost 5 bases and 6 bases, there was a span of 16 bases.

The chain has TRBV9 and TRBJ1-3, with a possible D match to TRBD1 (5 bases). CDR3 length: 17 residues. V was shortened by 0 bases and J by 4 bases, with 17 bases between the two germline ends. Germline-derived CDR1 and CDR2 are SGDLS and YYNGEE. The CDR3 DNA is TGTGCCAGCAGCGTAGAGTGGGGAAGGGGTTCCGGAAACACCATATATTTT. It translates to CASSVEWGRGSGNTIYF.

V is TRBV11-2 and J is TRBJ2-1, with 10 bases lining up with TRBD1. V lost 2 bases to trimming and J lost 5 bases; unmatched junction nucleotides: 15. Germline loops: CDR1 SGHAT, CDR2 FQNNGV. This CDR3 comprises 19 residues. CDR3 sequence (DNA): TGTGCCAGCAGCTTATTAAGTGCACCAGGACAGGGGGTAGACAATGAGCAGTTCTTC. Amino acid sequence: CASSLLSAPGQGVDNEQFF.

The chain couples TRBV9 to TRBJ1-1; maybe TRBD1 (6 bases). CDR3 size: 14 residues. V was shortened by 2 bases and J by 0 bases, with 8 bases between the two germline ends. CDR1 and CDR2 (germline): SGDLS, YYNGEE. CDR3 sequence: CASSVDRLNTEAFF. CDR3 in DNA: TGTGCCAGCAGCGTCGACAGGTTGAACACTGAAGCTTTCTTT.

This clone was found once. The rearrangement uses TRBV5-6 and TRBJ2-7; 13 bases agree with TRBD2. V lost 5 bases and J lost 4; bases outside the gene matches: 6. Germline lookup yields CDR1 SGHDT and CDR2 YYEEEE. CDR3 length: 15 amino acids. The CDR3 sequence: CASSPGTSGVYEQYF. The CDR3 nucleotides read TGTGCCAGCAGTCCCGGGACTAGCGGGGTATACGAGCAGTACTTC.

The V call is TRBV5-1, the J call TRBJ1-6; D is possibly TRBD1 (6 bases). Germline V gene lookup returns CDR1 SGHRS and CDR2 YFSETQ. There are 15 residues in the CDR3. V gave up 4 bases and J gave up 4 bases, with 12 bases separating them. The DNA for the CDR3 is TGCGCCAGCAGCGACGGGGGCCGTTATAATTCACCCCTCCACTTT. It yields the protein CASSDGGRYNSPLHF. The variable domain in full, completed from reference TRBV5-1 and TRBJ1-6, reads KAGVTQTPRYLIKTRGQQVTLSCSPISGHRSVSWYQQTPGQGLQFLFEYFSETQRNKGNFPGRFSGRQFSNSRSEMNVSTLELGDSALYLCASSDGGRYNSPLHFGNGTRLTVT.

The count of this clone is one. The chain uses TRBV4-3 and TRBJ2-3, with TRBD1 matching over 8 bases. The V gene's germline CDR1 is LGHNA and CDR2 YSLEER. This CDR3 has 16 amino acids. The trim removed 0 bases at V and 7 bases at J, leaving 9 bases unmatched. The CDR3 spells CASSQDPQGATNTQYF. The CDR3 nucleotides read TGCGCCAGCAGCCAAGACCCCCAGGGGGCAACAAATACGCAGTATTTT.

The chain has TRBV28 and TRBJ2-5; 7 bases fit TRBD2. The ends lost 4 bases at V and 4 bases at J; junction bases unmatched: 9. The CDR3 length is 15 residues. Germline CDR1 reads MDHEN; CDR2 reads SYDVKM. CDR3 coding DNA: TGTGCCAGCAGTTGGGGGGGGTCGCGGGGAGAGACCCAGTACTTC. The encoded protein is CASSWGGSRGETQYF.

V and J are TRBV5-1 and TRBJ1-4; a weak D match, TRBD1 (5 bases). In germline, CDR1 is SGHRS, CDR2 YFSETQ. This CDR3 is 14 amino acids long. V lost 7 bases and J lost 6, with 16 bases in between. The CDR3 nucleotides are TGCGCCAGCGGCGTGGGGGTTGTTTATGAAAAACTGTTTTTT. This codes for CASGVGVVYEKLFF. Supplemented by reference TRBV5-1 and TRBJ1-4, the full variable domain reads KAGVTQTPRYLIKTRGQQVTLSCSPISGHRSVSWYQQTPGQGLQFLFEYFSETQRNKGNFPGRFSGRQFSNSRSEMNVSTLELGDSALYLCASGVGVVYEKLFFGSGTQLSVL.

The J gene is TRBJ1-4, the V gene TRBV19; D ambiguous. The CDR3 runs 15 residues. V was trimmed by 3 bases and J by 0 bases, leaving 8 bases between them. Germline assignment: CDR1 LNHDA and CDR2 SQIVND (reference sequence). CDR3 sequence reads: CASSMIGATNEKLFF. The CDR3 DNA follows: TGTGCCAGTAGTATGATCGGGGCAACTAATGAAAAACTGTTTTTT.

V gene TRBV6-1 combines with J gene TRBJ2-3; D perhaps matches TRBD2 (6 bases). The CDR3 covers 18 residues. The germline CDR1 and CDR2 sequences are MNHNS and SASEGT. V gave up 3 bases and J gave up 6 bases, with 25 bases separating them. The CDR3 sequence: CASSDMVLAAGRIDTQYF. CDR3 nucleotides: TGTGCCAGCAGTGACATGGTCCTAGCTGCCGGGAGAATCGATACGCAGTATTTT.

The gene calls are TRBV7-2 and TRBJ2-7; 10 bases are shared with TRBD1. This CDR3 is built from 16 residues. Germline V gene data show CDR1 as SGHTA and CDR2 as FQGNSA. Trimming removed 3 bases from V and 5 bases from J; junction bases left unmatched: 10. The CDR3 loop is CASSLGDRGLYDEQYF. The CDR3 region has the DNA TGTGCCAGCAGCTTGGGCGACAGGGGGCTATATGACGAGCAGTACTTC.

V usage is TRBV5-1 and J usage is TRBJ2-5; 10 nucleotides agree with TRBD2. Germline values: CDR1 SGHRS, CDR2 YFSETQ. This CDR3 spans 15 amino acids. Unmatched junction bases numbered 8, after V lost 4 bases and J lost 5 bases. The CDR3 loop is CASSPRDSGRETQYF. For the CDR3, the DNA is TGCGCCAGCAGCCCCAGGGATAGCGGGAGGGAGACCCAGTACTTC. The full variable domain, rest sourced from reference TRBV5-1 and TRBJ2-5, is KAGVTQTPRYLIKTRGQQVTLSCSPISGHRSVSWYQQTPGQGLQFLFEYFSETQRNKGNFPGRFSGRQFSNSRSEMNVSTLELGDSALYLCASSPRDSGRETQYFGPGTRLLVL.

The chain is built from TRBV5-1 and TRBJ2-3; the D is unclear. V was shortened by 0 bases and J by 0 bases, with 8 bases between the two germline ends. The CDR3 has 15 amino acids. Germline CDR1 reads SGHRS; CDR2 reads YFSETQ. CDR3 in DNA: TGCGCCAGCAGCTTGGACCCAACTAGCACAGATACGCAGTATTTT. This encodes CASSLDPTSTDTQYF.